This is a list of T cell receptor beta chains from one sample in a study of blood T cells in healthy people across ages. TCRdb reanalysed the 5' RACE reads using MiXCR and keeps one entry per CDR3 protein. The repertoire holds 1.2 million to 1.5 million distinct CDR3 sequences, around 39% seen once, with 7% to 9.5% in the top ten. Sample: blood. The receptors shown here come from a woman aged 18-30 years in good health. Both conserved end residues are part of each CDR3. The D gene is left open where the match is weak. Part of the rows lack a size; the others show once, few, many or a class for expanded clones.

size,V,D,J,CDR3,DNA
many,TRBV29-1,NA,TRBJ2-7,CSAGVGSSYEQYF,TGCAGCGCCGGGGTAGGAAGCTCCTACGAGCAGTACTTC
NA,TRBV7-2,NA,TRBJ1-1,CASSLFRSSPSEAFF,TGTGCCAGCAGCTTATTTCGGTCGTCCCCTAGCGAAGCTTTCTTT
NA,TRBV11-2,NA,TRBJ1-1,CASSVKSNLNTEAFF,TGTGCCAGCAGCGTGAAGTCAAACCTGAACACTGAAGCTTTCTTT
NA,TRBV11-2,TRBD2,TRBJ2-7,CASSLGPGRGSGMEQYF,TGTGCCAGCAGCTTGGGCCCCGGGAGGGGCAGCGGCATGGAGCAGTACTTC
once,TRBV5-1,TRBD1,TRBJ2-5,CASSSQGALRWEQYF,TGCGCCAGCAGCTCACAGGGGGCCCTTCGGTGGGAGCAGTACTTC
NA,TRBV2,NA,TRBJ2-7,CASRGRYLSYEQYF,TGTGCCAGCAGGGGACGGTATCTCTCCTACGAGCAGTACTTC
NA,TRBV20-1,TRBD2,TRBJ2-1,CSAREGSSGNEQFF,TGCAGTGCTAGAGAGGGGTCTAGCGGGAATGAGCAGTTCTTC
few,TRBV20-1,TRBD2,TRBJ2-5,CSARRGGSRVETQYF,TGCAGTGCTCGGAGGGGCGGGAGTAGGGTAGAGACCCAGTACTTC
NA,TRBV7-9,NA,TRBJ2-2,CASSFSQETGELFF,TGTGCCAGCAGCTTCTCCCAGGAGACCGGGGAGCTGTTTTTT
few,TRBV6-4,NA,TRBJ1-5,CASSDTLQARFSNQPQHF,TGTGCCAGCAGTGACACACTCCAGGCGCGGTTCAGCAATCAGCCCCAGCATTTT
NA,TRBV6-2/TRBV6-3,NA,TRBJ2-5,CASRFQGETQYF,TGTGCCAGCAGGTTTCAGGGAGAGACCCAGTACTTC
NA,TRBV12-3/TRBV12-4,TRBD2,TRBJ2-3,CASSLFRGDNTDTQYF,TGTGCCAGCAGTTTGTTCCGGGGGGATAACACAGATACGCAGTATTTT
NA,TRBV10-3,TRBD1,TRBJ2-2,CAIGGTGFPGNTGELFF,TGTGCCATAGGGGGGACAGGGTTCCCCGGGAACACCGGGGAGCTGTTTTTT
few,TRBV7-2,TRBD2,TRBJ2-7,CASSISTSGSSYEQYF,TGTGCCAGCAGCATCTCGACTAGCGGGAGCTCCTACGAGCAGTACTTC
few,TRBV4-2,TRBD1,TRBJ1-5,CASSQDWDRVQPQHF,TGTGCCAGCAGCCAAGACTGGGACAGGGTTCAGCCCCAGCATTTT
few,TRBV4-2,NA,TRBJ1-2,CASRHLGGYTF,TGTGCCAGCAGGCACCTAGGTGGCTACACCTTC
NA,TRBV11-2,TRBD1,TRBJ1-1,CASSQGARGEAFF,TGTGCCTCATCACAGGGGGCAAGGGGTGAAGCTTTCTTT
few,TRBV29-1,TRBD2,TRBJ2-1,CSVAAGGWLFF,TGCAGCGTTGCAGCGGGAGGGTGGCTGTTCTTC
few,TRBV20-1,TRBD2,TRBJ2-7,CSARITSGGAFEQYF,TGCAGTGCTAGAATTACTAGCGGGGGGGCCTTCGAGCAGTACTTC
NA,TRBV6-2/TRBV6-3,NA,TRBJ2-3,CASSYSLTASPTDTQYF,TGTGCCAGCAGTTACAGCCTGACAGCCTCACCCACAGATACGCAGTATTTT